The sequence of this TCR beta chain was determined in a study of cytomegalovirus exposure and HLA in healthy donors. Whole-study results and caveats: A few chains tied to CMV proved CMV antigen-specific in vitro. In presence/absence analyses, roughly uniform sequencing depth across donors was assumed. Rare sequences made up most TCRs, while some public TCRs were found in many donors.

Points on this clone: As yet, its antigen is unknown.

The PCR ran on 60 Vbeta and 13 Jbeta primers. Profiled with immunoSEQ multiplex PCR; TCRdb holds only in-frame clones, not every one. The sample lists around 100,000 clones, roughly 69% seen once, with less than 4.5% in the top ten. Material: PBMCs. The sequence was collected from a young man in good health and CMV-seropositive.

The CDR3 reads CASSLMGGTNTGELFF. The CDR3 nucleotides read TGTGCCAGCAGCTTAATGGGGGGAACGAACACCGGGGAGCTGTTTTTT. V is TRBV7-3 and J is TRBJ2-2, with D possibly being TRBD2 (6 bases). Per the germline V gene, CDR1 is SGHTA and CDR2 is FQGTGA. Trimming shortened V by 1 base and J by 0 bases, and 9 bases separated the two germline ends. The CDR3 has 16 amino acids.